Here is one TCR beta chain with its context. It has no known antigen specificity. There are no base qualities to consult, and no much larger clone falls within one base. CDR1 and CDR2, looked up from the germline V gene, are MDHEN and SYDVKM. The CDR3 runs 11 residues from the cysteine to the phenylalanine. Only the CDR3 part of the read is kept: 33 bases, read in frame from the first base. A distance of 6 bases separates the germline ends of V and J, which lose 3 bases and 9 bases respectively. This sample is drawn from a study of T cell responses to AZD1222 COVID-19 vaccine (dated by TCRdb to the early 2020s). Background for the entire study: Because spike-specific TCR depth and breadth did not differ between the two schedules, AZD1222 recipients who got a second dose at roughly 4 weeks were pooled with those who got a second dose at roughly 12 weeks. A total of over 230 trial participants underwent TCR sequencing, of whom 200 to 220 received two doses of AZD1222 and some 26 received two doses of the MenACWY control vaccine. Enrollment into the trials was organized by age into subgroups of 18-55, 56-69 and 70-plus years, and those subgroups contained about 160, 30 and 59 TCR-sequenced participants, respectively.

The CDR3 regions of human TCRbeta chains were analyzed by immunosequencing. The original methods were these. TCRs in the repertoires were compared against a reference library of SARS-CoV-2-specific TCRs that had been generated with the MIRA antigen-specificity platform. Breadth was defined as the fraction of unique TCRs that were SARS-CoV-2-associated. Depth was defined as the fraction of total T cells that were SARS-CoV-2-associated. Using the MIRA data, every spike-specific TCR was mapped to the spike region that the TCR reacted to and assigned to either a CD4 or a CD8 class. Log10-transformed breadth and depth values were compared by one-way ANOVA with Sidak's multiple comparisons tests. TCRdb re-hosts the immuneACCESS table, in-frame sequences only. Its copies lack some clones; in the studies checked, an unresolved V gene accounts for under half of them, and the cause for the rest is not known. The V and J calls and the clone size are those of that table, but D and trimming were determined from the DNA. The sample contains about 130,000 clones, approximately 85% of them found a single time. Approximately 8% of the sample is held by the ten biggest clonotypes.

Here is what the overall study found, with its caveats: In the small 56-69-year group, the increase in depth fell short of significance, most likely because of low power. The whole spike protein was spanned by vaccine-associated CD4 TCRs, and dominant responses were seen in regions 160-218 and 743-854. Participants were mostly white British and included more females than males, and it was suggested by the authors that clonal diversity may have been underestimated. A significant rise in spike-specific TCR breadth and depth was observed after two AZD1222 doses relative to day 0 and relative to MenACWY recipients. Because no day 14 peak-response samples were available, repertoires were characterized only after the peak T cell response. Epitopes outside the regions mutated in the B.1.351 and B.1.1.7 variants were reportedly recognized by nearly half of the unique spike-specific TCRs. Conclusions about previously exposed vaccinees are limited, since just five or six AZD1222 recipients were seropositive for SARS-CoV-2 at baseline.

The time point label on this specimen signifies: baseline before first vaccination. Vaccinee samples came from UK trials COV001 and COV002, including a single-blind randomized controlled phase 2/3 trial of AZD1222 (ChAdOx1 nCoV-19) in healthy adults. Trial participant PBMC samples were collected at day 0 and day 28 after the second dose for TCRbeta chain sequencing. The origin of this receptor is an adult in good health. The chain is made from TRBV28 and TRBJ2-1, with TRBD2 as a weak D call on 5 bases. The sequencing used peripheral blood, collected on day 0 of AZD1222 vaccination. The CDR3 region has the sequence CASSLAGEQFF. DNA sequence: TGTGCCAGCAGTTTGGCGGGTGAGCAGTTCTTC.